The 25 T cell receptor beta chains below were found in one sample sequenced in a study of T cell changes during pregnancy in multiple sclerosis. Sequencing used immunoSEQ multiplex PCR; TCRdb keeps in-frame clones, though not all of them. The sample carries 30,000 to 35,000 clones, around 90% recorded once. This specimen was CD4+ T cells from peripheral blood mononuclear cells, taken in the first trimester of pregnancy. These receptors were obtained from a female donor in good health, enrolled as a control in a pregnancy study.

The chain couples TRBV4-3 to TRBJ1-1, with D possibly being TRBD1 (6 bases). Germline V gene sequence: CDR1 LGHNA, CDR2 YSLEER. This CDR3 is 15 amino acids long. V was pared by 5 bases and J by 0 bases, with 13 bases between. CDR3 amino acids: CASSLDRRLNTEAFF. The CDR3 DNA follows: TGCGCCAGCAGCTTAGACAGGCGACTGAACACTGAAGCTTTCTTT.

In nucleotides, the CDR3 is TGTGCCAGTATGTTGCAGGGTGGATACGAGCAGTACTTC. It yields the protein CASMLQGGYEQYF. The chain carries TRBV27 and TRBJ2-7; D perhaps matches TRBD1 (5 bases). Germline CDR1 MNHEY, CDR2 SMNVEV (reference sequence). The CDR3 has 13 amino acids. Trimming cost V 9 bases and J 4 bases, with 16 bases left between them.

This chain connects TRBV5-1 to TRBJ1-1; D is perhaps TRBD1 (5 bases). Germline values: CDR1 SGHRS, CDR2 YFSETQ. The CDR3 is 14 amino acids. The V gene lost 4 bases and the J gene lost 1 base, with 11 bases spanning the gap. The CDR3 sequence is CASSTGDRNTEAFF. CDR3 bases: TGCGCCAGCAGCACCGGCGACAGGAACACTGAAGCTTTCTTT.

This clone was seen only a few times. This chain joins TRBV18 and TRBJ2-1, with 8 bases fitting TRBD1. Germline trimming cut 3 bases from V and 6 bases from J; bases unmatched to any gene: 7. This CDR3 region has 15 residues. Germline V gives CDR1 KGHSH, CDR2 LQKENI. In DNA, the CDR3 is TGTGCCAGCTCACCCCGTACAGGGGGGATCAATGAGCAGTTCTTC. It yields the protein CASSPRTGGINEQFF.

The chain links TRBV5-1 to TRBJ2-7; D is possibly TRBD1 (5 bases). CDR3 size: 13 residues. The V gene lost 4 bases and the J gene lost 2 bases, with 10 bases spanning the gap. CDR1 is SGHRS and CDR2 is YFSETQ in the germline V gene. As DNA, the CDR3 is TGCGCCAGCAGCATAGGGGAACCCTACGAGCAGTACTTC. Its translation: CASSIGEPYEQYF.

The rearrangement joins TRBV5-4 to TRBJ2-5, with 7 bases that match TRBD1. There are 14 residues in the CDR3. Germline-derived CDR1 and CDR2 are SGHNT and YYREEE (reference sequence). V was clipped by 5 bases and J by 4 bases; unmatched bases: 8. CDR3 loop: CASSSPTGAETQYF. CDR3 in DNA: TGTGCCAGCAGTTCGCCCACAGGGGCAGAGACCCAGTACTTC.

As for this clone: In the same sample, other DNA sequences code for this CDR3. This chain links TRBV11-3 with TRBJ1-3; D is possibly TRBD1 (6 bases). Germline V gene sequence: CDR1 SGHNT, CDR2 YENEEA. V was clipped by 2 bases and J by 0 bases, with 8 bases between them. The CDR3 loop spans 15 amino acids. This CDR3 is CASSLQGSSGNTIYF. The CDR3 region has the DNA TGTGCCAGCAGCTTACAGGGGAGCTCTGGAAACACCATATATTTT.

This clone was seen a handful of times. The chain carries TRBV25-1 and TRBJ1-6; possibly TRBD1 for D (5 bases). CDR1 is MGHDK, CDR2 SYGVNS, per germline. V gave up 6 bases and J gave up 0 bases, with 6 bases separating them. The CDR3 runs 14 residues. CDR3 amino acids: CASSRDSYNSPLHF. For the CDR3, the DNA is TGTGCCAGCAGCAGGGACTCCTATAATTCACCCCTCCACTTT.

The chain couples TRBV7-6 to TRBJ2-3; 8 positions agree with TRBD2. The J segment lost 5 bases and the V segment lost 5 bases, leaving 6 bases of the junction unmatched. The CDR3 contains 14 residues. Germline V gene sequence: CDR1 SGHVS, CDR2 FNYEAQ. The CDR3 DNA reads as TGTGCCAGCAGCCCGGGACTAGTAAGAGATACGCAGTATTTT. Translating it yields CASSPGLVRDTQYF.

This CDR3 reads CASSQTDRTPSSGANVLTF. The DNA for the CDR3 is TGCGCCAGCAGCCAAACGGACAGGACACCTTCCTCTGGGGCCAACGTCCTGACTTTC. The V and J genes are TRBV4-3 and TRBJ2-6; 7 bases are a match to TRBD1. This CDR3 is 19 amino acids long. Germline trimming cut 2 bases from V and 0 bases from J; bases unmatched to any gene: 10. The germline CDR1 and CDR2 sequences are LGHNA and YSLEER.

CDR3 DNA: TGTGCCAGCAGCTTAAGGCCCCTAAGCGGGGGGGGTAATGAGCAGTTCTTC. It specifies CASSLRPLSGGGNEQFF. This rearrangement joins TRBV7-3 to TRBJ2-1, with TRBD2 matching 10 bases. Looked up from germline, CDR1 is SGHTA and CDR2 is FQGTGA. Losses at the gene ends were 1 base for V and 7 bases for J; bases not matched to a gene: 10. The CDR3 length is 17 residues.

V gene TRBV30 combines with J gene TRBJ2-5, with D tentatively TRBD2 (5 bases). Germline CDR1 and CDR2: GTSNPN and SVGIG (reference sequence). The CDR3 runs to 16 residues. V gave up 3 bases and J gave up 4 bases, with 21 bases separating them. CDR3 DNA sequence: TGTGCCTGGAGCCCCCTGATAGAGGGTCTAGTAGAGACCCAGTACTTC. Amino acids: CAWSPLIEGLVETQYF.

The V call is TRBV25-1, the J call TRBJ2-2; 9 bases align to TRBD2. The CDR3 loop spans 14 amino acids. V lost 4 bases, J lost 3 bases, and 0 bases stayed unmatched. The germline gives CDR1 MGHDK, CDR2 SYGVNS. CDR3 in amino acids: CASSGTSDTGELFF. In nucleotides, the CDR3 is TGTGCCAGCAGTGGGACTAGCGACACCGGGGAGCTGTTTTTT.

The rearrangement uses TRBV25-1 and TRBJ1-4; D is possibly TRBD1 (6 bases). Germline-derived CDR1 and CDR2 are MGHDK and SYGVNS. V dropped 3 bases and J dropped 8 bases, with 10 bases sitting between them. The length of the CDR3 is 13 residues. DNA of the CDR3: TGTGCCAGCAGTGAGCAGGGGAAGGAAAAACTGTTTTTT. Translating it yields CASSEQGKEKLFF.

This clone occurred once. The V call is TRBV30, the J call TRBJ2-7, with D perhaps matching TRBD1 (6 bases). The CDR3 contains 14 residues. Germline-derived CDR1 and CDR2 are GTSNPN and SVGIG (reference sequence). With 2 bases removed from V and 2 bases from J, the gap between germline ends came to 13 bases. CDR3 nucleotide sequence: TGTGCCTGGAGTTCCGGGACACCCGCCTACGAGCAGTACTTC. Encoded protein: CAWSSGTPAYEQYF. The complete variable domain, with remaining parts taken from reference TRBV30 and TRBJ2-7, reads SQTIHQWPATLVQPVGSPLSLECTVEGTSNPNLYWYRQAAGRGLQLLFYSVGIGQISSEVPQNLSASRPQDRQFILSSKKLLLSDSGFYLCAWSSGTPAYEQYFGPGTRLTVT.

The chain carries TRBV6-4 and TRBJ2-3; TRBD1 matches at 7 bases. This CDR3 contains 13 residues. Trimming removed 6 bases from V and 5 bases from J; junction bases left unmatched: 5. Germline-derived CDR1 and CDR2 are MRHNA and SNTAGT. In nucleotides, the CDR3 is TGTGCCAGCAGATTTACAGGGGTAGATACGCAGTATTTT. Amino acids: CASRFTGVDTQYF.

The genes are TRBV29-1 and TRBJ2-5; D remains unclear. The V gene lost 0 bases and the J gene lost 4 bases, with 15 bases spanning the gap. CDR3 size: 15 residues. In germline, CDR1 is SQVTM, CDR2 ANQGSEA. CDR3 DNA: TGCAGCGTTGAAGATCCTGGCCCCCATACAGAGACCCAGTACTTC. Protein sequence: CSVEDPGPHTETQYF.

V is TRBV7-2 and J is TRBJ1-5, with D hard to call. Germline assignment: CDR1 SGHTA and CDR2 FQGNSA. Trimming stripped 6 bases from V and 7 bases from J, with 10 bases between. CDR3 length: 12 amino acids. CDR3 protein: CASSFNLQPQHF. In DNA, the CDR3 is TGTGCCAGCAGTTTCAACCTACAGCCCCAGCATTTT.

J is TRBJ2-2 and V is TRBV7-3, with D possibly TRBD1 on 6 matching bases. The germline V gene encodes CDR1 SGHTA and CDR2 FQGTGA. The CDR3 is 13 residues long. V lost 5 bases and J 8 bases, leaving 12 bases between the germline ends. CDR3 bases: TGTGCCAGCAGCCCAGGGGCTGGGGGGGAGCTGTTTTTT. It yields the protein CASSPGAGGELFF. Supplemented by reference TRBV7-3 and TRBJ2-2, the full variable domain reads GAGVSQTPSNKVTEKGKYVELRCDPISGHTALYWYRQSLGQGPEFLIYFQGTGAADDSGLPNDRFFAVRPEGSVSTLKIQRTERGDSAVYLCASSPGAGGELFFGEGSRLTVL.

V gene TRBV27 combines with J gene TRBJ1-2; perhaps TRBD1 as D (5 bases). V was clipped by 4 bases and J by 1 base, with 13 bases between them. Germline V CDR1 and CDR2: MNHEY, SMNVEV (reference sequence). CDR3 length equals 15 residues. The CDR3 protein is CASSSISQGNYGYTF. DNA for the CDR3: TGTGCCAGCAGTTCGATTAGTCAGGGTAACTATGGCTACACCTTC.

The chain has TRBV14 and TRBJ1-6, with D perhaps TRBD1 (5 bases). V was trimmed by 0 bases and J by 13 bases, leaving 13 bases between them. The CDR3 consists of 14 residues. The V gene's germline CDR1 is SGHDN and CDR2 FVKESK. CDR3 residues: CASSQDAGTAPLHF. Written as DNA, the CDR3 is TGTGCCAGCAGCCAAGATGCGGGGACGGCGCCCCTCCACTTT.

The chain combines TRBV7-3 with TRBJ2-3; D might be TRBD2 (5 bases). The germline CDR1 and CDR2 sequences are SGHTA and FQGTGA. The V end was cut by 4 bases, the J end by 6 bases, with 11 bases between. There are 13 residues in the CDR3. The CDR3 is CASSSSWRDTQYF. CDR3 bases: TGTGCCAGCAGCTCGTCTTGGAGGGATACGCAGTATTTT.

This chain joins TRBV7-9 and TRBJ1-1; the D gene is possibly TRBD1 (5 bases). Germline V lookup: CDR1 SEHNR, CDR2 FQNEAQ (reference sequence). The CDR3 length is 13 residues. Trimming took off 4 bases at V and 1 base at J, with 7 bases between the two ends. CDR3 residues: CASSWGGNTEAFF. The CDR3 bases are TGTGCCAGCAGCTGGGGGGGGAACACTGAAGCTTTCTTT.

The chain is built from TRBV13 and TRBJ2-2; TRBD2 aligns across 10 bases. The CDR3 has 16 amino acids. Germline CDR1 reads PRHDT; CDR2 reads FYEKMQ (reference sequence). V dropped 5 bases and J dropped 4; count of bases not matched to a gene: 7. CDR3 sequence: CASSLQSGGVTGELFF. CDR3 nucleotides: TGTGCCAGCAGCCTCCAAAGCGGGGGGGTCACCGGGGAGCTGTTTTTT.

The table lists this clone with a count of one. The chain links TRBV5-4 to TRBJ1-4; 9 bases fit TRBD1. CDR1 SGHNT and CDR2 YYREEE come from the germline V gene (reference sequence). J gave up 2 bases and V 6 bases, and 11 bases lay outside the gene matches. There are 17 residues in the CDR3. CDR3 bases: TGTGCCAGCACCCCAGGGACAGGGCAGGGCACTAATGAAAAACTGTTTTTT. Translated, it gives CASTPGTGQGTNEKLFF.